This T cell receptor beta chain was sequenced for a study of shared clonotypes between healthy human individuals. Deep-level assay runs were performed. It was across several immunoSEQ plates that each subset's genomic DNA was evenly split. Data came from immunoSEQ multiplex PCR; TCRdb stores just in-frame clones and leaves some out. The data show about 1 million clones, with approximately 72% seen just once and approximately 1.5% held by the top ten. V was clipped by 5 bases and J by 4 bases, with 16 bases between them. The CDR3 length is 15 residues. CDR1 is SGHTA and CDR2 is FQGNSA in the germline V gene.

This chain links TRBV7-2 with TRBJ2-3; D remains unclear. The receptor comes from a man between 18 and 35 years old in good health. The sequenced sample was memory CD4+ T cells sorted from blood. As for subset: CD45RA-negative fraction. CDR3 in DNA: TGTGCCAGCAGCGGCCAGAGAGGTTTCGCAGATACGCAGTATTTT. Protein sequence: CASSGQRGFADTQYF. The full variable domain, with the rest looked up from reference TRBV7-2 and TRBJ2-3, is GAGVSQSPSNKVTEKGKDVELRCDPISGHTALYWYRQSLGQGLEFLIYFQGNSAPDKSGLPSDRFSAERTGGSVSTLTIQRTQQEDSAVYLCASSGQRGFADTQYFGPGTRLTVL.